This T cell receptor (beta chain) was found in a study of T cell changes during pregnancy in multiple sclerosis. CDR3 length: 16 amino acids. Germline CDR1 and CDR2: LNHDA and SQIVND (reference sequence). J lost 7 bases, V lost 1 base, and 7 bases had no gene match. Clones were sequenced by immunoSEQ multiplex PCR, and TCRdb holds only the in-frame ones, with some missing. The sample records approximately 70,000 clones, more than 80% being singletons. The specimen comprised peripheral blood, sampled in the third trimester of pregnancy. The sequence was collected from a female donor with multiple sclerosis, enrolled in a pregnancy study. The chain is built from TRBV19 and TRBJ2-1; TRBD2 matches 10 bases. The CDR3 region is CASSIGSGRAGNEQFF. CDR3 DNA: TGTGCCAGTAGTATAGGGAGCGGGAGGGCCGGAAATGAGCAGTTCTTC.